A single sample is the source of the 2 T cell receptor beta chains below, sequenced in a study of control samples from healthy donors and cancer patients. Generated by immunoSEQ multiplex PCR, the TCRdb table keeps only in-frame clones and is missing some. Altogether 120,000 to 150,000 clones are present, over 85% being singletons, with the ten largest covering around 10%. Material for sequencing was blood. These TCRs come from a man aged 30 to 45 in good health.

V usage is TRBV11-2 and J usage is TRBJ2-2; a weak D match, TRBD2 (5 bases). The length of the CDR3 is 16 residues. CDR1 and CDR2 from the germline V gene are SGHAT and FQNNGV. Trimming shortened V by 5 bases and J by 6 bases, and 19 bases separated the two germline ends. Here the CDR3 DNA reads TGTGCCAGCAGCCTTATGGTGGGCGCGGGCGCCGGGGAGCTGTTTTTT. It translates to CASSLMVGAGAGELFF.

The chain couples TRBV7-8 to TRBJ2-7; no clear D. The CDR3 extends over 12 amino acids. The germline V gene has CDR1 SGHVS and CDR2 FQNEAQ. V was clipped by 4 bases and J by 4 bases, with 8 bases between them. DNA for the CDR3: TGTGCCAGCAGCTCTGGGCCATACGAGCAGTACTTC. Translated: CASSSGPYEQYF. The whole variable domain, filled in from reference TRBV7-8 and TRBJ2-7, reads GAGVSQSPRYKVAKRGQDVALRCDPISGHVSLFWYQQALGQGPEFLTYFQNEAQLDKSGLPSDRFFAERPEGSVSTLKIQRTQQEDSAVYLCASSSGPYEQYFGPGTRLTVT.